This TCR beta chain was recorded in a study of T cell repertoires in cytomegalovirus infection. For the study at large: Researchers turned to recently identified HLA-C-restricted CMV epitopes as well as well-studied HLA-B-restricted ones.

One entry per CDR3 protein, called by TCRdb with MiXCR from the reads. The sample includes about 900,000 distinct CDR3 sequences, approximately 30% of them seen just once. As regards this clonotype: The antigen is undetermined.

Study-wide points: Ex vivo responses were dominated by HLA-C-restricted CMV-specific TCR beta clonotypes.

This clonotype was obtained from a human donor in good health (CMV status not recorded). Some clones in this sample may be carry-over from other donors' samples. This material consisted of cultured CD8+ T cells from PBMCs, taken from culture after CMV antigen stimulation.

DNA for the CDR3: TGTGCCAGCAGCGCCCGCAGGACAGGGGTAAGGACTGAAGCTTTCTTT. As protein: CASSARRTGVRTEAFF. This chain links TRBV7-8 with TRBJ1-1; the match to TRBD1 covers 9 bases. The V gene's germline CDR1 is SGHVS and CDR2 FQNEAQ. Trimming at V came to 5 bases and at J to 5 bases, leaving 12 bases not matched to a gene. The CDR3 length is 16 residues.